The entry below gives a single T cell receptor (beta chain) sequence along with its context. Generated by immunoSEQ multiplex PCR, the TCRdb table keeps only in-frame clones and is missing some. The table records more than 75,000 clones, 85% to 90% of them present only once. V lost 0 bases to trimming and J lost 6 bases; unmatched junction nucleotides: 7. From germline, CDR1 is KGHSY and CDR2 FQNENV. The CDR3 consists of 16 residues. This entry belongs to a study of blood T cell repertoires in COVID-19. Study background: In each case, the material was cDNA or gDNA derived from T cells, B-cell-depleted T cells, or PBMCs.

The rearrangement links TRBV16 to TRBJ1-2, with TRBD1 identical over 10 bases. Source material: peripheral blood. This clonotype was sampled from a woman aged 70-85 years with acute or convalescent COVID-19. CDR3 nucleotides: TGTGCCAGCAGCCAATCAGCGACAGGGGGCTGGGATGGCTACACCTTC. This encodes CASSQSATGGWDGYTF.